This T cell receptor beta chain was retrieved from a study of cytomegalovirus exposure and HLA in healthy donors. The CDR3 is made up of 14 amino acids. CDR1 is LNHDA and CDR2 is SQIVND in the germline V gene (reference sequence). Trimming removed 6 bases at V and 0 bases at J, with 12 bases between. Primers included in the PCR were 60 Vbeta and 13 Jbeta primers. The method was immunoSEQ multiplex PCR; TCRdb's version includes in-frame clones alone and lacks a portion of them. The sample contains roughly 120,000 clones, 8.5% of which appear only once. The receptor comes from a man aged 40-49 years in good health and CMV-seronegative. Specimen: PBMCs. This sequence joins TRBV19 and TRBJ2-7, with D hard to call. The chain's CDR3 is CASRPSIDSYEQYF. In DNA form, the CDR3 reads TGTGCCAGTAGACCAAGCATTGACTCCTACGAGCAGTACTTC.